The clone carrying this T cell receptor (beta chain) was counted between two and nine times. Germline loops: CDR1 SGHAT, CDR2 FQDESV (reference sequence). Trimming pared 4 bases from V and 5 bases from J, leaving 8 bases between. The CDR3 runs 12 residues. Each CDR3 protein gets one entry after TCRdb re-called the RT-PCR reads with MiXCR. This table holds approximately 720,000 distinct CDR3 sequences, 11% to 15% found once. The sequenced material came from memory CD4+ T cells from blood. The chain employs TRBV11-1 and TRBJ1-2; D is unresolved. The source of this sequence is a female donor in good health, serving as a healthy control. The CDR3 nucleotides are TGTGCCAGCAGCTCCTATTGGTATGGCTACACCTTC. Its protein is CASSSYWYGYTF.